One sample yielded the 16 T cell receptor beta chains listed below, sequenced in a study of blood T cell repertoires in COVID-19. Some clones are missing from TCRdb's copy, which holds only in-frame ones; the method was immunoSEQ multiplex PCR. Of fewer than 600,000 clones in the sample, approximately 88% were seen once. Sequencing used PBMCs or T cells enriched from blood (not recorded which). These receptors originate from a woman in her thirties or forties who had recovered from COVID-19.

This sequence joins TRBV5-8 and TRBJ2-7; weak D call: TRBD1 (6 bases). This CDR3 has 16 residues. Trimming stripped 0 bases from V and 3 bases from J, with 16 bases between. Germline loops: CDR1 SGHTS, CDR2 YDEGEE. The chain's CDR3 is CASSLGAGTPVYEQYF. The CDR3 nucleotides are TGTGCCAGCAGCTTGGGAGCCGGGACACCGGTCTACGAGCAGTACTTC.

The V gene is TRBV7-9, the J gene TRBJ2-1, with 14 bases matching TRBD2. This CDR3 has 16 amino acids. The trim removed 5 bases at V and 7 bases at J, leaving 7 bases unmatched. Germline loops: CDR1 SEHNR, CDR2 FQNEAQ (reference sequence). In nucleotides, the CDR3 is TGTGCCAGCAGCCCCGGGACTAGCGGGAGAGGGAATGAGCAGTTCTTC. Translated, it gives CASSPGTSGRGNEQFF.

The rearrangement links TRBV5-1 to TRBJ1-2; D might be TRBD1 (5 bases). V was shortened by 3 bases and J by 5 bases, with 14 bases between the two germline ends. The CDR3 totals 14 residues. Looked up from germline, CDR1 is SGHRS and CDR2 is YFSETQ. In DNA, the CDR3 is TGCGCCAGCAGCTGGGGTGGGGCTGGGTATGGCTACACCTTC. Encoded protein: CASSWGGAGYGYTF.

This sequence joins TRBV5-1 and TRBJ1-3; D might be TRBD1 (5 bases). CDR3 size: 15 residues. Trimming removed 4 bases at V and 0 bases at J, with 11 bases between. Germline loops: CDR1 SGHRS, CDR2 YFSETQ. The CDR3 DNA follows: TGCGCCAGCAGCCCGGGGGGGATCTCTGGAAACACCATATATTTT. This codes for CASSPGGISGNTIYF.

The chain has TRBV5-1 and TRBJ2-7; weak D call: TRBD2 (5 bases). Germline CDR1 and CDR2: SGHRS and YFSETQ. V shed 3 bases and J shed 2 bases, with 15 bases lying between them. This CDR3 region has 15 residues. The CDR3 bases are TGCGCCAGCAGCTGGAGACGGGGAGAGGCCTACGAGCAGTACTTC. This encodes CASSWRRGEAYEQYF.

The chain couples TRBV9 to TRBJ2-2; D uncertain. V was cut by 0 bases and J by 7 bases, with 7 bases left in between. The CDR3 spans 13 residues. Germline CDR1 SGDLS, CDR2 YYNGEE. Here the CDR3 reads CASSVVPGGELFF. The DNA of the CDR3 is TGTGCCAGCAGCGTAGTCCCGGGCGGGGAGCTGTTTTTT.

In DNA form, the CDR3 reads TGTGCCAGCAGTTTAGGACAGCTAAACACCATATATTTT. This encodes CASSLGQLNTIYF. This chain joins TRBV12-3 or TRBV12-4 and TRBJ1-3, with D maybe TRBD1 (5 bases). V lost 1 base to trimming and J lost 6 bases, with 7 bases between them. The CDR3 runs 13 residues.

The chain employs TRBV11-3 and TRBJ1-2, with a tentative D call TRBD1 (6 bases). V lost 5 bases, J lost 4 bases, and 17 bases lay in between. Germline V gene sequence: CDR1 SGHNT, CDR2 YENEEA. The CDR3 extends over 15 amino acids. CDR3 amino acids: CASSPNPGQSYGYTF. The CDR3 DNA reads TGTGCCAGCAGCCCCAATCCGGGACAAAGCTATGGCTACACCTTC.

This clone was counted once. The J gene is TRBJ1-2, the V gene TRBV12-3 or TRBV12-4, with D uncertain. The CDR3 loop spans 13 amino acids. The V gene lost 1 base and the J gene lost 7 bases, with 10 bases spanning the gap. CDR3 bases: TGTGCCAGCAGTTTAGTAGGGAGGGCTGGCTACACCTTC. Amino acids: CASSLVGRAGYTF.

This chain joins TRBV5-4 and TRBJ1-2, with TRBD1 matching 7 bases. The CDR3 consists of 14 residues. Germline V CDR1 and CDR2: SGHNT, YYREEE (reference sequence). Germline trimming cut 2 bases from V and 2 bases from J; bases unmatched to any gene: 3. The CDR3 DNA sequence: TGTGCCAGCAGCTTAAGGGGGCACAACTATGGCTACACCTTC. This translates into CASSLRGHNYGYTF.

V usage is TRBV7-9 and J usage is TRBJ2-1; D gene ambiguous. V gave up 1 base and J gave up 0 bases, with 13 bases separating them. There are 17 residues in the CDR3. CDR1 is SEHNR and CDR2 is FQNEAQ in the germline V gene (reference sequence). This CDR3 is CASSLDRPPSSYNEQFF. The CDR3 nucleotides are TGTGCCAGCAGCTTAGATAGACCTCCTAGCTCCTACAATGAGCAGTTCTTC. The full variable domain, with the rest looked up from reference TRBV7-9 and TRBJ2-1, is DTGVSQNPRHKITKRGQNVTFRCDPISEHNRLYWYRQTLGQGPEFLTYFQNEAQLEKSRLLSDRFSAERPKGSFSTLEIQRTEQGDSAMYLCASSLDRPPSSYNEQFFGPGTRLTVL.

This chain uses TRBV19 with TRBJ1-4, with D hard to call. The CDR3 has 13 residues. Germline V gives CDR1 LNHDA, CDR2 SQIVND (reference sequence). V gave up 8 bases and J gave up 1 base, with 8 bases separating them. The CDR3 DNA follows: TGTGCCAGTTCCATTGTAACTAATGAAAAACTGTTTTTT. Its translation is CASSIVTNEKLFF.

The chain links TRBV30 to TRBJ2-7; 7 nucleotides line up with TRBD1. Germline loops: CDR1 GTSNPN, CDR2 SVGIG (reference sequence). The V gene end was trimmed by 0 bases and the J gene end by 3 bases; junction bases not matched to a gene: 14. The CDR3 loop spans 17 amino acids. This chain's CDR3 is CAWSVKGAGQGDYEQYF. The CDR3 DNA follows: TGTGCCTGGAGTGTAAAGGGGGCCGGACAAGGAGACTACGAGCAGTACTTC.

The V and J genes are TRBV5-1 and TRBJ2-5, with TRBD2 matching 8 bases. The ends lost 5 bases at V and 4 bases at J; junction bases unmatched: 7. CDR1 and CDR2 (germline): SGHRS, YFSETQ. This CDR3 spans 14 amino acids. Here the CDR3 DNA reads TGCGCCAGCAGTTATAATAGCGGGATAGAGACCCAGTACTTC. This gives the protein CASSYNSGIETQYF.

This clone was recorded a few times. CDR3 residues: CASNRWLYEQYF. The CDR3 DNA follows: TGCGCCAGCAACAGGTGGCTCTACGAGCAGTACTTC. The chain is built from TRBV23-1 and TRBJ2-7, with D maybe TRBD1 (5 bases). TRBV23-1 is an ORF, and what it does is uncertain. V gave up 7 bases and J gave up 3 bases, with 10 bases separating them. This CDR3 spans 12 amino acids.

V usage is TRBV27 and J usage is TRBJ2-7; 7 bases line up with TRBD1. The CDR3 covers 17 residues. V lost 0 bases, J lost 2 bases, and 10 bases stayed unmatched. Germline assignment: CDR1 MNHEY and CDR2 SMNVEV (reference sequence). The CDR3 spells CASSLSGTAVRAYEQYF. The CDR3 DNA is TGTGCCAGCAGTTTATCTGGGACAGCGGTGAGGGCCTACGAGCAGTACTTC.